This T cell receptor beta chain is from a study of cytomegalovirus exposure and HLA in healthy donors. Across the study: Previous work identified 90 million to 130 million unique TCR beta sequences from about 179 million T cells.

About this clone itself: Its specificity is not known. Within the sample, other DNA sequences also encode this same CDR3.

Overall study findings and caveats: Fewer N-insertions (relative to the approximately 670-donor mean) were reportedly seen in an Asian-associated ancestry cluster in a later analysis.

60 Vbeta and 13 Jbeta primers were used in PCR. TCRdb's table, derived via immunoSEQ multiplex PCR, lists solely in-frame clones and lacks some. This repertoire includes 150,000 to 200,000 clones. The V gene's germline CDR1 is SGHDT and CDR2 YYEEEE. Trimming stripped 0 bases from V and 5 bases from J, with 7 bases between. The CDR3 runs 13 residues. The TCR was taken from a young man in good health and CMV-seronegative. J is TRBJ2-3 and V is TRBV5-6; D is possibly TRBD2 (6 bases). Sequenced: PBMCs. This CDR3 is CASSLAGGDTQYF. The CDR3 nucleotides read TGTGCCAGCAGCTTGGCCGGGGGAGATACGCAGTATTTT.